This T cell receptor (beta chain) was found in a study of blood T cell repertoires in COVID-19. Study information: COVID-19 samples, acute and convalescent, were from the United States, Italy and Spain. From T cells, B-cell-depleted T cells, or PBMCs came the material, which was cDNA or gDNA.

The CDR3 covers 16 residues. Source study methods: Amplified reference gene primers provided the basis for estimating nucleated cell counts. Profiling relied on immunoSEQ multiplex PCR, and the TCRdb table lists in-frame clones only, not all of them. V and J calls and clone size come straight from that table; D and trimming were deduced from the DNA. Among about 250,000 clones, nearly 90% were seen once, and the ten largest hold 3.5% to 5%. This rearrangement joins TRBV21-1 to TRBJ1-6. TRBV21-1 is shown as a pseudogene. Sequences were obtained from peripheral blood. This clonotype was obtained from a woman aged 40 to 49 who had recovered from COVID-19. In DNA, the CDR3 is TGTGCCAGCAGCAAAGGGAAGGAGGAGTACAATTCACCCCTCCACTTT. It encodes CASSKGKEEYNSPLHF.